This T cell receptor (beta chain) was identified during a study of shared clonotypes between healthy human individuals. Findings and caveats of the study: Researchers sampled blood only, noting tissue repertoires likely differ.

This clone was counted a single time. Its antigen is still unknown. Germline lookup yields CDR1 MNHEY and CDR2 SVGAGI. The V end was cut by 2 bases, the J end by 10 bases, with 8 bases between. CDR3 length: 11 residues. Investigators divided CD4+ cells into CD45RA+ naive and CD45RA-negative memory subsets. At deep level, the assay was performed. Only in-frame clones appear in the TCRdb table, and some are missing; sequencing was by immunoSEQ multiplex PCR. The sample lists millions of clones, 85% to 95% occurring once. Sequencing used naive CD4+ T cells from PBMCs. Described subset: CD45RA+ positively selected. The gene calls are TRBV6-5 and TRBJ1-2; D call uncertain. The origin of this receptor is a young man in good health. Some clones in this sample may be carry-over from other donors' samples. The CDR3 reads CASSYRQTYTF. The CDR3 DNA sequence: TGTGCCAGCAGTTACCGGCAGACCTACACCTTC.